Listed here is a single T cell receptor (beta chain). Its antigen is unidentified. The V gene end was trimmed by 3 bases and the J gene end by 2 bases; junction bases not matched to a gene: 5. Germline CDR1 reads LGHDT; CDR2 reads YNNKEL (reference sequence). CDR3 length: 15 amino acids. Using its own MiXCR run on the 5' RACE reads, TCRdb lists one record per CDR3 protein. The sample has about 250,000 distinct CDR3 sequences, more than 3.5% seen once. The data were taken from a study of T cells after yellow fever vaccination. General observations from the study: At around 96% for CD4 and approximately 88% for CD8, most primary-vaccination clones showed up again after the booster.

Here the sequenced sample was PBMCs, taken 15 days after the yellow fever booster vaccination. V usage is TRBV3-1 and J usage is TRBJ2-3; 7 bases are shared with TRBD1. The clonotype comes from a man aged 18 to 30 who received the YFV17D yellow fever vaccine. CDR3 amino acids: CASSHPGQSTDTQYF. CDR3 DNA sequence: TGTGCCAGCAGCCACCCGGGACAGTCCACAGATACGCAGTATTTT.